This TCR beta chain was identified during a study of blood T cell repertoires in COVID-19. Here immunoSEQ multiplex PCR was the method, and the copy in TCRdb shows in-frame clones only, minus some. The sample comprises about 250,000 clones, roughly 89% of which are singletons, and 0.85% to 0.95% rests with the top ten. This clone has just one count. The CDR3 length is 15 residues. CDR1 and CDR2 (germline): ENHRY, SYGVKD. Trimming cost V 4 bases and J 1 base, with 13 bases left between them. The sample taken for sequencing was peripheral blood. The TCR comes from a woman aged 40 to 49 who had recovered from COVID-19. The chain is built from TRBV10-3 and TRBJ1-1; D is perhaps TRBD1 (6 bases). The CDR3 DNA is TGTGCCATCAGTGGTGGGGGGGGCGCGAACACTGAAGCTTTCTTT. Its translation is CAISGGGGANTEAFF.